The TCR beta chain under discussion was sequenced for a study of Graves' ophthalmopathy and Graves' hyperthyroidism. Scientists amplified the TCR beta CDR3 regions from RNA transcripts. An initial RT-PCR round employing HTBI primers preceded a second-round multiplex PCR. Each CDR3 protein is one row after TCRdb ran MiXCR on the multiplex PCR reads. The data hold some 520,000 distinct CDR3 sequences, with 13% to 15% observed a single time. The CDR3 length is 15 residues. V was clipped by 4 bases and J by 6 bases, with 15 bases between them. This clonotype was observed at least ten times. This sequence was found in a woman in her thirties with Graves' ophthalmopathy. Sequenced: blood. The J gene is TRBJ2-2, the V gene TRBV12-3 or TRBV12-4; perhaps TRBD1 as D (5 bases). The CDR3: CASSSRQGWAGELFF. The CDR3 nucleotides are TGTGCCAGCAGTTCGAGGCAGGGCTGGGCCGGGGAGCTGTTTTTT.